The entry below describes one T cell receptor beta chain. The sample is drawn from a study of blood T cell repertoires in COVID-19. Study context: The origin of the acute and convalescent COVID-19 samples was the United States, Italy and Spain. PBMCs, B-cell-depleted T cells, or T cells were the source of the cDNA or gDNA that made up the material.

In the authors' workflow: Scientists estimated how many nucleated cells there were by amplifying reference gene primers. The table came from immunoSEQ multiplex PCR; TCRdb's copy has only in-frame clones and leaves some out. V, J and clone size reflect that table, while D and trimming were determined from the DNA. The profile shows 350,000 or so clones, 83% of them singletons. The TCR sequence derives from a man aged 25-45 years with active or convalescent COVID-19. The sequenced sample consisted of peripheral blood.

The CDR3 region is CASSSSTGMMQPQHF. The CDR3 region has the DNA TGTGCCAGCAGCTCTTCGACAGGGATGATGCAGCCCCAGCATTTT. The chain uses TRBV7-2 and TRBJ1-5; TRBD1 matches 7 bases. V lost 4 bases, J lost 7 bases, and 10 bases stayed unmatched. CDR1 and CDR2 from the germline V gene are SGHTA and FQGNSA. The CDR3 is 15 amino acids.